This entry concerns a single TCR beta chain. What it binds is not known. The assay was immunoSEQ multiplex PCR, and TCRdb's table has in-frame clones only and misses some. The data contain some 20,000 clones, about 90% of them singletons. The data stem from a study of T cells in localized non-small cell lung cancer. Study conclusions and caveats: Longer overall survival accompanied higher blood T cell density. Paired adjacent lung recovered a median roughly 54 of the top 100 tumor clones. Highest T cell clonality was seen in uninvolved adjacent lung, surpassing that measured in tumor.

There are 16 residues in the CDR3. The ends were cut back, 0 bases at V and 2 bases at J, with 14 bases in the middle. CDR1 SGHDT and CDR2 YYEEEE come from the germline V gene. The starting material was PBMCs, obtained before any cancer treatment. This receptor was identified in a man aged 35 to 70 with stage II squamous cell lung carcinoma. The chain has TRBV5-6 and TRBJ1-1; D gene ambiguous. The CDR3: CASSLVGDPANTEAFF. CDR3 DNA sequence: TGTGCCAGCAGCTTGGTTGGTGACCCGGCCAACACTGAAGCTTTCTTT.